The entry below describes one TCR beta chain. The sample originates from a study of blood T cells in healthy people across ages. A second PCR, run for roughly 7 to 11 cycles, used a sample-barcoded 5' primer plus a J-beta primer mix. In TCRdb, the 5' RACE reads were re-called with MiXCR into one record per CDR3 protein. The sample shows some 900,000 distinct CDR3 sequences, roughly 43% of them seen only once. Trimming took off 4 bases at V and 3 bases at J, with 13 bases between the two ends. The germline gives CDR1 SQVTM, CDR2 ANQGSEA. This CDR3 has 13 amino acids. The chain joins TRBV29-1 to TRBJ2-7; a weak D match, TRBD1 (6 bases). The sample consisted of blood. This TCR was recovered from a man in his thirties or forties in good health. CDR3 sequence: CSVVSRGDYEQYF. As DNA, the CDR3 is TGCAGCGTTGTGTCCAGGGGCGACTACGAGCAGTACTTC.